A selection of T cell receptor beta chains follows, all from one sample in a study of T cells in Graves' hyperthyroidism and ophthalmopathy. From the multiplex PCR reads, TCRdb called clonotypes with MiXCR, one entry per CDR3 protein. The sample lists some 510,000 distinct CDR3 sequences, more than 20% seen once, with more than 20% in the top ten. Material for sequencing was blood. Receptors originate from a man aged 18 to 29 with Graves' hyperthyroidism. Each CDR3 is given with its conserved first and last residue. The D gene is left open where the match is weak. Not all rows give a size; the values are once, few, many and, for expanded clones, a class.

J: TRBJ2-5
V: TRBV6-1
D: NA
size: many
DNA: TGTGCCAGCAGTGATGTGGAGACCCAGTACTTC
CDR3: CASSDVETQYF

J: TRBJ2-7
V: TRBV7-2
D: NA
size: few
DNA: TGTGCCAGCAGCTCCCTGAGGGGGATCGGGCTGGGGTGGGGCGGCGAGCAGTACTTC
CDR3: CASSSLRGIGLGWGGEQYF

J: TRBJ1-2
V: TRBV4-1
D: NA
size: many
DNA: TGCGCCAGCAGCCAACCGACCCGGGGGTATGGCTACACCTTC
CDR3: CASSQPTRGYGYTF

J: TRBJ2-7
V: TRBV28
D: TRBD2
size: NA
DNA: TGTGCCAGCATCGGGGGGGGACGAGACCGCTCCTTC
CDR3: CASIGGGRDRSF

J: TRBJ2-7
V: TRBV24-1
D: NA
size: few
DNA: TGTGCCACCAGTGAGCCCGGGATTCCGAAGCAGTACTTC
CDR3: CATSEPGIPKQYF

J: TRBJ2-5
V: TRBV7-7
D: TRBD1
size: many
DNA: TGTGCCAGCAGCTCGCAGGGACAGGGCGGAGAGACCCAGTACTTC
CDR3: CASSSQGQGGETQYF

J: TRBJ2-7
V: TRBV6-1
D: NA
size: few
DNA: TGTGCCAGCAGTGAACTGGACGAAGACTCCTACGAGCAGTACTTC
CDR3: CASSELDEDSYEQYF

J: TRBJ2-5
V: TRBV11-1
D: TRBD2
size: many
DNA: TGTGCCAGCAGCTTATCCACTAGCGGGAGCCCCCAAGAGACCCAGTACTTC
CDR3: CASSLSTSGSPQETQYF

J: TRBJ1-2
V: TRBV11-2
D: NA
size: many
DNA: TGTGCCAGCAGCCCCCAAATTCAATATGGCTACACCTTC
CDR3: CASSPQIQYGYTF

J: TRBJ1-1
V: TRBV20-1
D: NA
size: many
DNA: TGCAGTGCGAAGGACGAACCTAACACTGAAGCTTTCTTT
CDR3: CSAKDEPNTEAFF

J: TRBJ1-2
V: TRBV12-3/TRBV12-4
D: TRBD1
size: many
DNA: TGTGCCAGCACCCAGACAGGGTCTAACTATGGCTACACCTTC
CDR3: CASTQTGSNYGYTF

J: TRBJ2-5
V: TRBV10-3
D: NA
size: NA
DNA: TGTGCCATCAGTGTTCGCAGGGATGAGACCCAGTACTTC
CDR3: CAISVRRDETQYF

J: TRBJ1-1
V: TRBV5-1
D: NA
size: many
DNA: TGCGCCAGCAGCTTGGCCGGGGACCCGCGCCTTGAAGCTTTCTTT
CDR3: CASSLAGDPRLEAFF

J: TRBJ2-5
V: TRBV4-1
D: NA
size: many
DNA: TGCGCCAGCAGCCAAGAGGACGTTCCCCAAGAGACCCAGTACTTC
CDR3: CASSQEDVPQETQYF

J: TRBJ2-7
V: TRBV6-2/TRBV6-3
D: TRBD2
size: NA
DNA: TGTGCCAGCAGCCTACAAAGTAGCGGGAGAATTTACGAGCAGTACTTC
CDR3: CASSLQSSGRIYEQYF

J: TRBJ2-6
V: TRBV18
D: NA
size: many
DNA: TGTGCCAGCTCACCGACGACTGGGGCCAACGTCCTGACTTTC
CDR3: CASSPTTGANVLTF

J: TRBJ1-5
V: TRBV20-1
D: NA
size: many
DNA: TGCAGTGGTACAGGGAATAGCAATCAGCCCCAGCATTTT
CDR3: CSGTGNSNQPQHF

J: TRBJ1-2
V: TRBV12-3/TRBV12-4
D: TRBD1
size: many
DNA: TGTGCCAGCAGTTTATCCAGGGGGCATAATGGCTACACCTTC
CDR3: CASSLSRGHNGYTF

J: TRBJ2-5
V: TRBV7-8
D: TRBD2
size: few
DNA: TGTGCCAGCAGCTCCCCAGCCGGGAGGGCTCAAGAGACCCAGTACTTC
CDR3: CASSSPAGRAQETQYF